Below are 17 T cell receptor beta chains sequenced from a single sample in a study of OX40 agonist ivuxolimab in advanced cancers. Preparation of the library involved the immunoSEQ multiplex PCR assay. This is the immuneACCESS table as TCRdb keeps it, with only in-frame sequences that have V and J called. A part of the clones is gone; compared with another copy, unresolved V genes explain less than half, and the rest is unexplained. For this sample the table gives some 60,000 clones, of which 85% to 90% were detected only once. The ten most abundant clones make up 3.5% to 5% of the sample. The specimen comprised CD4+ or CD8+ T cells sorted from blood, sampled in a trial of the OX40 agonist ivuxolimab. The receptor set was obtained from an adult with an advanced solid tumor such as melanoma, head and neck, liver or kidney cancer.

The rearrangement uses TRBV5-1 and TRBJ1-1, with D maybe TRBD1 (6 bases). The germline gives CDR1 SGHRS, CDR2 YFSETQ. The CDR3 runs 15 residues. Trimming removed 3 bases at V and 6 bases at J, with 18 bases between. The CDR3 nucleotides read TGCGCCAGCAGCTCAGAGGGGGGTCGAAACGCTGAAGCTTTCTTT. Its translation is CASSSEGGRNAEAFF.

The V call is TRBV6-1, the J call TRBJ2-1; 10 bases line up with TRBD2. Germline V lookup: CDR1 MNHNS, CDR2 SASEGT. Losses at the gene ends were 4 bases for V and 6 bases for J; bases not matched to a gene: 3. The CDR3 is 14 residues long. This CDR3 is CASSVGLAANEQFF. The CDR3 nucleotides read TGTGCCAGCAGTGTCGGACTAGCGGCCAATGAGCAGTTCTTC.

This clone has only one observation. The V gene is TRBV7-6, the J gene TRBJ2-7, with 10 bases identical to TRBD1. Trimming took 5 bases from V and 7 from J; bases not matched to a gene: 8. Per germline, CDR1 SGHVS and CDR2 FNYEAQ. The CDR3 contains 14 residues. CDR3 loop: CASSPRQGAREQYF. The CDR3 nucleotides are TGTGCCAGCAGCCCTAGACAGGGGGCAAGGGAGCAGTACTTC.

V usage is TRBV20-1 and J usage is TRBJ2-1; D remains unclear. CDR3 length: 8 residues. Germline CDR1 reads DFQATT; CDR2 reads SNEGSKA (reference sequence). CDR3 bases: TGCAGGGGCCCCGGGCCGTTCTTC. The encoded protein is CRGPGPFF.

The chain recombines TRBV29-1 with TRBJ2-1; perhaps TRBD1 as D (6 bases). Deletions cut 7 bases from V and 3 bases from J, with 16 bases between. The CDR3 is 14 residues long. The germline gives CDR1 SQVTM, CDR2 ANQGSEA. The CDR3 bases are TGCAGCGGCTGGGGGACACCCAACTACAATGAGCAGTTCTTC. As protein: CSGWGTPNYNEQFF.

The chain has TRBV19 and TRBJ1-1, with D possibly being TRBD1 (6 bases). Trimming stripped 2 bases from V and 1 base from J, with 14 bases between. The V gene's germline CDR1 is LNHDA and CDR2 SQIVND (reference sequence). The CDR3 length is 16 residues. CDR3 region: CASSILDRNTNTEAFF. CDR3 bases: TGTGCCAGTAGTATACTTGACAGGAATACGAACACTGAAGCTTTCTTT.

V usage is TRBV5-6 and J usage is TRBJ1-6, with a possible D match to TRBD1 (5 bases). The CDR3 runs 15 residues. In germline, CDR1 is SGHDT, CDR2 YYEEEE. The V gene lost 2 bases and the J gene lost 8 bases, with 14 bases spanning the gap. The CDR3 region has the DNA TGTGCCAGCAGCTTCGGGGGGGTGAGGGATTCACCCCTCCACTTT. Amino acids: CASSFGGVRDSPLHF.

Only a few counts were recorded for this clone. The V and J genes are TRBV25-1 and TRBJ2-7; D may be TRBD2 (7 bases). The CDR3 has 15 amino acids. V lost 3 bases and J 7 bases, leaving 19 bases between the germline ends. Looked up from germline, CDR1 is MGHDK and CDR2 is SYGVNS. In nucleotides, the CDR3 is TGTGCCAGCAGTGACGGGGGGCTGAGGACCCCTGAGCAGTACTTC. Translating it yields CASSDGGLRTPEQYF.

The rearrangement uses TRBV18 and TRBJ2-7; possibly TRBD1 for D (5 bases). Germline CDR1 and CDR2: KGHSH and LQKENI. V lost 0 bases to trimming and J lost 3 bases, with 12 bases between them. The CDR3 is made up of 15 amino acids. The CDR3 sequence is CASSPPVAGYYEQYF. CDR3 DNA sequence: TGTGCCAGCTCACCACCGGTTGCAGGGTACTACGAGCAGTACTTC.

The sample holds one count of this clone. The V gene is TRBV30, the J gene TRBJ1-1; 7 bases map to TRBD1. The V gene's germline CDR1 is GTSNPN and CDR2 SVGIG (reference sequence). V was pared by 5 bases and J by 2 bases, with 5 bases of the junction left unmatched. The CDR3 covers 13 residues. This CDR3 reads CAWDRASNTEAFF. Written as DNA, the CDR3 is TGTGCCTGGGACAGGGCCTCAAACACTGAAGCTTTCTTT.

This clone has only one observation. The V call is TRBV18, the J call TRBJ1-2, with D possibly TRBD1 on 6 matching bases. Germline V gives CDR1 KGHSH, CDR2 LQKENI. The CDR3 spans 17 residues. The V and J ends lost 0 bases and 5 bases respectively, with 19 bases between them. CDR3: CASSPPGHSLRVYGYTF. CDR3 in DNA: TGTGCCAGCTCACCACCGGGACACTCACTGAGGGTTTATGGCTACACCTTC.

This clone was counted a single time. The chain employs TRBV6-1 and TRBJ1-5, with 9 bases identical to TRBD1. CDR1 and CDR2 from the germline V gene are MNHNS and SASEGT. The J segment lost 2 bases and the V segment lost 4 bases, leaving 3 bases of the junction unmatched. This CDR3 has 15 residues. CDR3 sequence reads: CASSGRTGGNQPQHF. As DNA, the CDR3 is TGTGCCAGCAGTGGCCGGACAGGGGGCAATCAGCCCCAGCATTTT.

This sequence joins TRBV28 and TRBJ1-2, with a possible D match to TRBD1 (5 bases). The V gene lost 3 bases and the J gene lost 5 bases, with 16 bases spanning the gap. The CDR3 contains 15 residues. Per the germline V gene, CDR1 is MDHEN and CDR2 is SYDVKM. The chain's CDR3 is CASSLEVGVGYGYTF. The DNA of the CDR3 is TGTGCCAGCAGTTTGGAGGTGGGGGTAGGGTATGGCTACACCTTC.

The CDR3: CASSPGQRAETQYF. As DNA, the CDR3 is TGTGCCAGCTCACCGGGACAAAGGGCGGAGACCCAGTACTTC. This rearrangement joins TRBV18 to TRBJ2-5; D is possibly TRBD1 (6 bases). The CDR3 runs 14 residues. Germline CDR1 and CDR2: KGHSH and LQKENI. Trimming removed 3 bases at V and 5 bases at J, with 13 bases between.

The chain employs TRBV28 and TRBJ1-5; 9 bases are a match to TRBD1. The trim removed 6 bases at V and 1 base at J, leaving 4 bases unmatched. The V gene's germline CDR1 is MDHEN and CDR2 SYDVKM. There are 15 residues in the CDR3. CDR3 residues: CASRMTGGSNQPQHF. CDR3 bases: TGTGCCAGCAGAATGACAGGGGGAAGCAATCAGCCCCAGCATTTT. The full variable domain, rest sourced from reference TRBV28 and TRBJ1-5, is DVKVTQSSRYLVKRTGEKVFLECVQDMDHENMFWYRQDPGLGLRLIYFSYDVKMKEKGDIPEGYSVSREKKERFSLILESASTNQTSMYLCASRMTGGSNQPQHFGDGTRLSIL.

This clone was detected only once. The gene calls are TRBV5-1 and TRBJ1-4, with D unclear. This CDR3 has 13 amino acids. With 5 bases removed from V and 5 bases from J, the gap between germline ends came to 10 bases. Per the germline V gene, CDR1 is SGHRS and CDR2 is YFSETQ. The CDR3 protein is CASSRDANEKLFF. The CDR3, as DNA: TGCGCCAGCAGTCGTGACGCCAATGAAAAACTGTTTTTT.

V and J are TRBV21-1 and TRBJ2-7; the D call in the table, TRBD2, was not verified against the DNA. TRBV21-1 is annotated as a pseudogene. This CDR3 is built from 19 residues. CDR3 nucleotide sequence: TGTGCCAGCAGCAACTCCCCTGTGACGGGGGGGTCAGACTCCTACGAGCAGTACTTC. Its translation: CASSNSPVTGGSDSYEQYF.